The clone carrying this T cell receptor (beta chain) has a single count. The data were taken from a study of blood T cell repertoires in COVID-19. Per the original data handling: Scientists estimated how many nucleated cells there were by amplifying reference gene primers. Measured with immunoSEQ multiplex PCR; TCRdb has only the in-frame clones, and not every one. For V, J and clone size, that table is used; D and trimming come from the DNA. The table lists 70,000 to 95,000 clones, about 88% of them singletons. Material for sequencing was peripheral blood. This sequence was found in an elderly woman with active COVID-19.

In DNA, the CDR3 is TGTGCCAGCAGGATAGCGGGAGACGAGCAGTTCTTC. It yields the protein CASRIAGDEQFF. The chain uses TRBV12-3 or TRBV12-4 and TRBJ2-1; 9 bases align to TRBD2. The ends lost 6 bases at V and 10 bases at J; junction bases unmatched: 4. The CDR3 extends over 12 amino acids.